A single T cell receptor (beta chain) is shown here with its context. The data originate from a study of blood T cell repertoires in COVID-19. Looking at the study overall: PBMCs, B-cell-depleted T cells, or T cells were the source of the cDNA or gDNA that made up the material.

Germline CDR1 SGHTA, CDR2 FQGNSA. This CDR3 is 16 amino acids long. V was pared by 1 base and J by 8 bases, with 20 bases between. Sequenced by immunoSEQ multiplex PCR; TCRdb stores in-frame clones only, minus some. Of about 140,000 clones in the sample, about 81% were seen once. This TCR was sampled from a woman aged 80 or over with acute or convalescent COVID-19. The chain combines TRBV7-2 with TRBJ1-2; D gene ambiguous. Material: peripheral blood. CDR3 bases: TGTGCCAGCAGCTTAGTCTTTGGTACCATCTCTATGGGCTACACCTTC. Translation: CASSLVFGTISMGYTF.